This T cell receptor (beta chain) was observed in a study of CD8 T cells in Susac syndrome. The study's findings and limits: The number of individuals included in the study's TCR sequencing and HLA analysis was acknowledged as relatively small.

A quantity of about 0.5 to 1 ug RNA underwent reverse transcription using random hexamers. By means of immunoSEQ multiplex PCR, TCR beta CDR3 spanning 54 Vbeta and 13 Jbeta underwent amplification. In TCRdb, the immunoSEQ multiplex PCR reads were re-called with MiXCR into one record per CDR3 protein. The data show 250,000 to 300,000 distinct CDR3 sequences, approximately 85% seen once. Sequencing of TCR beta, carried out with a high-throughput approach, was applied to CD8+ and CD4+ T cells from the blood. Of note for this clonotype: Its target is unknown.

The sequence was obtained from a human donor with multiple sclerosis. Sequencing input: CD8+ T cells from PBMCs.

For the CDR3, the DNA is TGTGCCAGCAGGTACGGACTAGCGGGATTCCAAGAGACCCAGTACTTC. It specifies CASRYGLAGFQETQYF. This chain joins TRBV28 and TRBJ2-5; TRBD2 matches 12 bases. The CDR3 is 16 amino acids. Trimming removed 6 bases from V and 1 base from J; junction bases left unmatched: 6. Germline CDR1 reads MDHEN; CDR2 reads SYDVKM.